The next 18 T cell receptor beta chains were all read from a single sample in a study of blood T cell repertoires in COVID-19. Data came from immunoSEQ multiplex PCR; TCRdb stores just in-frame clones and leaves some out. The sample includes about 200,000 clones, around 90% of them seen just once. Sequenced material: peripheral blood. The receptors shown here come from a man aged 55-75 years with COVID-19, enrolled during active disease.

The CDR3 sequence is CASSEPRGGNEQYF. The CDR3 nucleotides read TGTGCCAGCAGCGAACCCAGGGGTGGTAACGAGCAGTACTTC. The chain recombines TRBV5-5 with TRBJ2-7; perhaps TRBD1 as D (6 bases). The V end lost 4 bases, the J end lost 5 bases, and 16 bases lay between the germline ends. CDR3 length: 14 residues. Germline V CDR1 and CDR2: SGHKS, YYEKEE (reference sequence). The full variable domain, with the rest looked up from reference TRBV5-5 and TRBJ2-7, is DAGVTQSPTHLIKTRGQQVTLRCSPISGHKSVSWYQQVLGQGPQFIFQYYEKEERGRGNFPDRFSARQFPNYSSELNVNALLLGDSALYLCASSEPRGGNEQYFGPGTRLTVT.

The CDR3 is CASSFRRGSTDTQYF. The DNA for the CDR3 is TGTGCCAGCAGCTTCAGGCGGGGTAGCACAGATACGCAGTATTTT. The rearrangement uses TRBV7-8 and TRBJ2-3; weak D call: TRBD2 (6 bases). CDR3 size: 15 residues. V gave up 3 bases and J gave up 0 bases, with 10 bases separating them. Germline values: CDR1 SGHVS, CDR2 FQNEAQ.

The chain joins TRBV11-2 to TRBJ1-6, with D hard to call. Germline V gene lookup returns CDR1 SGHAT and CDR2 FQNNGV. The CDR3 totals 15 residues. Trimming left V 5 bases short and J 7 bases short, with 15 bases between. CDR3 sequence reads: CASSPQAAQNSPLHF. The CDR3 DNA follows: TGTGCCAGCAGCCCCCAGGCTGCGCAGAATTCACCCCTCCACTTT.

The rearrangement links TRBV30 to TRBJ1-4, with D tentatively TRBD1 (5 bases). Germline V gene lookup returns CDR1 GTSNPN and CDR2 SVGIG (reference sequence). This CDR3 region has 14 residues. The V and J ends lost 3 bases and 8 bases respectively, with 16 bases between them. Here the CDR3 DNA reads TGTGCCTGGAGCGCGACAGCCTCAGGGGAAAAACTGTTTTTT. It specifies CAWSATASGEKLFF. Together with reference TRBV30 and TRBJ1-4, the CDR3 gives the full variable domain: SQTIHQWPATLVQPVGSPLSLECTVEGTSNPNLYWYRQAAGRGLQLLFYSVGIGQISSEVPQNLSASRPQDRQFILSSKKLLLSDSGFYLCAWSATASGEKLFFGSGTQLSVL.

The rearrangement joins TRBV5-1 to TRBJ2-2; TRBD1 agrees at 7 bases. This CDR3 comprises 16 residues. The germline CDR1 and CDR2 sequences are SGHRS and YFSETQ. Trimming removed 4 bases from V and 4 bases from J; junction bases left unmatched: 10. The CDR3 loop reads CASSTGTEVFTGELFF. DNA for the CDR3: TGCGCCAGCAGCACCGGGACAGAAGTTTTCACCGGGGAGCTGTTTTTT.

The chain couples TRBV6-2 or TRBV6-3 to TRBJ2-7; 8 positions agree with TRBD2. V lost 4 bases, J lost 4 bases, and 6 bases stayed unmatched. Per germline, CDR1 MNHEY and CDR2 SVGEGT. CDR3 length: 14 residues. CDR3: CASSFGGRTYEQYF. In DNA form, the CDR3 reads TGTGCCAGCAGTTTTGGCGGGAGGACTTACGAGCAGTACTTC.

This chain uses TRBV7-8 with TRBJ2-7; TRBD1 might be the D (6 bases). CDR3 length equals 14 residues. The germline V and J ends were trimmed by 1 base and 5 bases, with 12 bases remaining between them. The V gene's germline CDR1 is SGHVS and CDR2 FQNEAQ. As DNA, the CDR3 is TGTGCCAGCAGCTTAGAGAACAGGGCCCACGAGCAGTACTTC. Translating gives CASSLENRAHEQYF.

The chain carries TRBV29-1 and TRBJ1-1, with 7 bases aligning to TRBD1. Germline-derived CDR1 and CDR2 are SQVTM and ANQGSEA. The V and J ends lost 3 bases and 1 base, in that order; junction bases with no gene match: 2. The length of the CDR3 is 13 residues. The CDR3 loop is CSVEGQPNTEAFF. CDR3 DNA: TGCAGCGTTGAGGGACAGCCGAACACTGAAGCTTTCTTT.

The chain links TRBV5-1 to TRBJ1-2, with 10 bases aligning to TRBD1. The trim removed 0 bases at V and 6 bases at J, leaving 5 bases unmatched. The CDR3 loop spans 15 amino acids. Germline values: CDR1 SGHRS, CDR2 YFSETQ. This CDR3 is CASSLGSGTGDGYTF. The CDR3, as DNA: TGCGCCAGCAGCTTGGGATCCGGGACAGGGGATGGCTACACCTTC.

The V and J genes are TRBV11-1 and TRBJ1-6, with 7 nucleotides matching TRBD1. The CDR3 extends over 15 amino acids. Germline V gene lookup returns CDR1 SGHAT and CDR2 FQDESV (reference sequence). V lost 2 bases and J lost 7; bases outside the gene matches: 5. For the CDR3, the DNA is TGTGCCAGCAGCTTACAGACAGGGAGCAATTCACCCCTCCACTTT. It codes for CASSLQTGSNSPLHF.

This chain's CDR3 is CASSVGLAGGYYSTDTQYF. CDR3 in DNA: TGTGCCAGCAGTGTGGGACTAGCGGGAGGGTACTATAGCACAGATACGCAGTATTTT. The chain couples TRBV2 to TRBJ2-3; 16 bases match TRBD2. V lost 4 bases to trimming and J lost 0 bases; unmatched junction nucleotides: 7. This CDR3 region has 19 residues. Germline CDR1 reads SNHLY; CDR2 reads FYNNEI. Looking up the rest from reference TRBV2 and TRBJ2-3 gives the full variable domain: EPEVTQTPSHQVTQMGQEVILRCVPISNHLYFYWYRQILGQKVEFLVSFYNNEISEKSEIFDDQFSVERPDGSNFTLKIRSTKLEDSAMYFCASSVGLAGGYYSTDTQYFGPGTRLTVL.

The chain joins TRBV4-1 to TRBJ1-6; TRBD1 agrees at 9 bases. The CDR3 has 15 amino acids. V was clipped by 0 bases and J by 13 bases; unmatched bases: 7. Germline V lookup: CDR1 MGHRA, CDR2 YSYEKL. The CDR3 DNA is TGCGCCAGCAGCCAAGATGGGACAGGGACCTCGCCCCTCCACTTT. Residues: CASSQDGTGTSPLHF.

The rearrangement uses TRBV5-8 and TRBJ1-4; 8 positions match TRBD1. There are 16 residues in the CDR3. Losses at the gene ends were 2 bases for V and 0 bases for J; bases not matched to a gene: 3. The germline CDR1 and CDR2 sequences are SGHTS and YDEGEE. In DNA, the CDR3 is TGTGCCAGCAGCTTTCAGGGGGCAACAACTAATGAAAAACTGTTTTTT. This encodes CASSFQGATTNEKLFF.

This rearrangement joins TRBV9 to TRBJ1-5, with TRBD1 matching 10 bases. Germline V CDR1 and CDR2: SGDLS, YYNGEE. Trimming at V came to 0 bases and at J to 5 bases, leaving 5 bases not matched to a gene. This CDR3 has 16 amino acids. The CDR3 bases are TGTGCCAGCAGCGTAGGTGCCGGGACAGGGGATCAGCCCCAGCATTTT. This codes for CASSVGAGTGDQPQHF.

CDR3 loop: CASSPGLGYEQYF. The CDR3 DNA is TGTGCCAGCAGCCCTGGACTCGGGTACGAGCAGTACTTC. V usage is TRBV28 and J usage is TRBJ2-7; a weak D match, TRBD2 (5 bases). Germline V gives CDR1 MDHEN, CDR2 SYDVKM. The CDR3 contains 13 residues. Trimming cost V 6 bases and J 4 bases, with 13 bases left between them.

The V gene is TRBV3-1 (or the pseudogene TRBV3-2), the J gene TRBJ1-2, with TRBD1 matching over 8 bases. V lost 4 bases to trimming and J lost 4 bases; unmatched junction nucleotides: 11. Germline V CDR1 and CDR2: LGHDT, YNNKEL (reference sequence). The CDR3 consists of 16 residues. The CDR3 loop is CASSPQVTGGSYGYTF. As DNA, the CDR3 is TGTGCCAGCAGCCCCCAGGTAACAGGGGGGTCCTATGGCTACACCTTC.

This chain uses TRBV5-8 with TRBJ1-2; TRBD1 might be the D (5 bases). This CDR3 contains 16 residues. Deletions cut 0 bases from V and 1 base from J, with 13 bases between. Looked up from germline, CDR1 is SGHTS and CDR2 is YDEGEE. DNA for the CDR3: TGTGCCAGCAGCTTGGCCGGGGCGGGGCTTAACTATGGCTACACCTTC. This codes for CASSLAGAGLNYGYTF.

This chain uses TRBV19 with TRBJ2-2; perhaps TRBD1 as D (6 bases). V shed 10 bases and J shed 2 bases, with 17 bases lying between them. This CDR3 is 15 amino acids long. The germline gives CDR1 LNHDA, CDR2 SQIVND (reference sequence). CDR3 sequence reads: CATPGTPPNTGELFF. In nucleotides, the CDR3 is TGTGCCACCCCCGGGACACCCCCTAACACCGGGGAGCTGTTTTTT.